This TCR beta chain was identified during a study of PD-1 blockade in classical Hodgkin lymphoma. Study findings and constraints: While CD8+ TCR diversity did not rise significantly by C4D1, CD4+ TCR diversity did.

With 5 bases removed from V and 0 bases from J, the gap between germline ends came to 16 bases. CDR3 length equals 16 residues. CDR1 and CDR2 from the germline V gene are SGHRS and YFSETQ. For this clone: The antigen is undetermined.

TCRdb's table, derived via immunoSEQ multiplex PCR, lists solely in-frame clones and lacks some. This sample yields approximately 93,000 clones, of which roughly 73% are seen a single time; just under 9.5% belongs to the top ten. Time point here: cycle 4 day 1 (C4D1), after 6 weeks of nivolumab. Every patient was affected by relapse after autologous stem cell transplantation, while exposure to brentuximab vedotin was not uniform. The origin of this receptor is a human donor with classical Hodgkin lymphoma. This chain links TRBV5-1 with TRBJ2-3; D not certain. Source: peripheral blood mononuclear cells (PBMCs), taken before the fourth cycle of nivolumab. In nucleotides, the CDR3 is TGCGCCAGCAGTCTAGGGTTCGTAGCCAGCACAGATACGCAGTATTTT. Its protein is CASSLGFVASTDTQYF.